This T cell receptor (beta chain) comes out of a study of OX40 agonist ivuxolimab in advanced cancers. Measured with immunoSEQ multiplex PCR; TCRdb has only the in-frame clones, and not every one. The sample includes about 35,000 clones, roughly four fifths of them seen just once. The CDR3 is 14 residues long. The genes are TRBV12-2 and TRBJ2-1; the table gives TRBD2 as D, unverified against the DNA. TRBV12-2 is termed a pseudogene. The sequence derives from an adult with an advanced solid tumor such as melanoma, head and neck, liver or kidney cancer. This specimen was CD4+ or CD8+ T cells sorted from blood, taken in a trial of the OX40 agonist ivuxolimab. The CDR3 spells CASSLTSGSNEQFF. CDR3 sequence (DNA): TGTGCCAGCAGTTTGACTAGCGGGAGTAATGAGCAGTTCTTC.